The 29 T cell receptor beta chains given below trace back to one sample, sequenced in a study of type 1 regulatory T cells. For these receptors, no antigen is known. TCRdb passed the reads through MiXCR, listing each CDR3 protein once. The sample contains tens of thousands of distinct CDR3 sequences, around 49% of which appear only once. The sample taken for sequencing was cultured non-Tr1 T cells, either the whole culture or a sorted T cell fraction (not recorded which). These receptor sequences come from a human donor in good health.

Concerning this clonotype: At one boundary the junction diverges from the germline segment, which might be a read error. The chain carries TRBV4-2 and TRBJ2-4; 12 bases map to TRBD2. CDR3 length: 17 residues. In germline, CDR1 is LGHNA, CDR2 YNFKEQ. CDR3 coding DNA: TGCGCCCGCAGCCAAGCTTCTAGCGGGGGGGATGGAAACATTCAGTACTTC. As protein: CARSQASSGGDGNIQYF.

This rearrangement joins TRBV15 to TRBJ2-3; 10 nucleotides match TRBD2. The CDR3 totals 18 residues. With 1 base clipped from V and 2 bases from J, the junction kept 9 bases outside the gene matches. Germline CDR1 and CDR2: LNHNV and YYDKDF (reference sequence). This CDR3 is CATSRGFLAGVNTDTQYF. DNA of the CDR3: TGTGCCACCAGCAGAGGGTTTCTAGCGGGGGTGAACACAGATACGCAGTATTTT. The full variable domain, completed using reference TRBV15 and TRBJ2-3, is DAMVIQNPRYQVTQFGKPVTLSCSQTLNHNVMYWYQQKSSQAPKLLFHYYDKDFNNEADTPDNFQSRRPNTSFCFLDIRSPGLGDTAMYLCATSRGFLAGVNTDTQYFGPGTRLTVL.

The chain has TRBV29-1 and TRBJ2-7, with TRBD2 matching 8 bases. Germline CDR1 SQVTM, CDR2 ANQGSEA. V dropped 6 bases and J dropped 3; count of bases not matched to a gene: 7. The CDR3 has 13 amino acids. The CDR3 here is CSVGIRGGYEQYF. The CDR3 bases are TGCAGCGTCGGGATCCGGGGGGGCTACGAGCAGTACTTC.

The V gene is TRBV25-1, the J gene TRBJ1-2; D gene unclear. Germline values: CDR1 MGHDK, CDR2 SYGVNS. The germline V and J ends were trimmed by 5 bases and 2 bases, with 9 bases remaining between them. The CDR3 sequence is 13 residues long. The CDR3, as DNA: TGTGCCAGCAGTAAAGAGGGAAACTATGGCTACACCTTC. Protein sequence: CASSKEGNYGYTF.

V and J are TRBV30 and TRBJ1-1; D is perhaps TRBD1 (6 bases). Between the trimmed V and J ends, which lost 0 bases and 1 base, there was a span of 6 bases. Per the germline V gene, CDR1 is GTSNPN and CDR2 is SVGIG (reference sequence). This CDR3 contains 13 residues. Written as DNA, the CDR3 is TGTGCCTGGAGTGTAGGGGGGAACACTGAAGCTTTCTTT. Residues: CAWSVGGNTEAFF.

This clonotype has only a few counts. J is TRBJ2-3 and V is TRBV2; weak D call: TRBD1 (5 bases). Per germline, CDR1 SNHLY and CDR2 FYNNEI. V was clipped by 9 bases and J by 4 bases, with 17 bases between them. The CDR3 is 14 amino acids. The CDR3 nucleotides are TGTGCCAGTTATCCAGGGATTGGAGCAGATACGCAGTATTTT. As protein: CASYPGIGADTQYF.

The V and J genes are TRBV6-5 and TRBJ1-4; D gene ambiguous. V lost 6 bases to trimming and J lost 7 bases, with 21 bases between them. The length of the CDR3 is 16 residues. The V gene's germline CDR1 is MNHEY and CDR2 SVGAGI. The CDR3 DNA sequence: TGTGCCAGCAGCCTACGGGGAGCGTTTGTCGCTGAAAAACTGTTTTTT. Translated: CASSLRGAFVAEKLFF.

V is TRBV5-1 and J is TRBJ2-3; 8 bases fit TRBD2. Trimming removed 0 bases from V and 3 bases from J; junction bases left unmatched: 3. The CDR3 has 15 amino acids. From germline, CDR1 is SGHRS and CDR2 YFSETQ. CDR3 residues: CASSLDGTRTDTQYF. The CDR3 DNA sequence: TGCGCCAGCAGCTTGGATGGGACTAGGACAGATACGCAGTATTTT.

The chain carries TRBV11-2 and TRBJ2-2; no clear D. The germline V and J ends were trimmed by 8 bases and 2 bases, with 9 bases remaining between them. Germline V lookup: CDR1 SGHAT, CDR2 FQNNGV. CDR3 length: 13 amino acids. CDR3 in DNA: TGTGCCAGCGGCACACGAAACACCGGGGAGCTGTTTTTT. It translates to CASGTRNTGELFF. The whole variable domain, filled in from reference TRBV11-2 and TRBJ2-2, reads EAGVAQSPRYKIIEKRQSVAFWCNPISGHATLYWYQQILGQGPKLLIQFQNNGVVDDSQLPKDRFSAERLKGVDSTLKIQPAKLEDSAVYLCASGTRNTGELFFGEGSRLTVL.

This clonotype appeared a few times. The chain employs TRBV3-1 and TRBJ1-1; TRBD1 might be the D (5 bases). The V gene's germline CDR1 is LGHDT and CDR2 YNNKEL (reference sequence). V was shortened by 2 bases and J by 5 bases, with 9 bases between the two germline ends. The CDR3 spans 13 residues. The CDR3: CASSQFRATEAFF. CDR3 sequence (DNA): TGTGCCAGCAGCCAATTCAGGGCAACTGAAGCTTTCTTT.

The chain couples TRBV7-2 to TRBJ2-1, with 7 nucleotides matching TRBD2. This CDR3 spans 15 amino acids. Germline assignment: CDR1 SGHTA and CDR2 FQGNSA. Unmatched junction bases numbered 6, after V lost 3 bases and J lost 4 bases. CDR3 sequence (DNA): TGTGCCAGCAGCTTCTCGGGACTAATATACAATGAGCAGTTCTTC. Its protein is CASSFSGLIYNEQFF.

The genes are TRBV7-9 and TRBJ1-2; D is ambiguous. Germline V gene lookup returns CDR1 SEHNR and CDR2 FQNEAQ (reference sequence). The CDR3 is made up of 13 amino acids. Trimming removed 2 bases from V and 4 bases from J, with 8 bases in between. The CDR3 is CASSLSYSYGYTF. CDR3 DNA: TGTGCCAGCAGCTTATCATATAGCTATGGCTACACCTTC.

The rearrangement uses TRBV12-3 or TRBV12-4 and TRBJ2-3, with TRBD2 matching over 8 bases. The CDR3 extends over 16 amino acids. After removal of 1 base from V and 3 bases from J, the junction contained 6 bases not matched to a gene. CDR3 nucleotide sequence: TGTGCCAGCAGTTTAGATATCGGGGGGGCGACAGATACGCAGTATTTT. Translation: CASSLDIGGATDTQYF.

The V and J genes are TRBV10-3 and TRBJ2-5, with 7 bases fitting TRBD2. V lost 2 bases and J lost 5; bases outside the gene matches: 5. Looked up from germline, CDR1 is ENHRY and CDR2 is SYGVKD. CDR3 length equals 14 residues. The CDR3 DNA is TGTGCCATCAGTGAGCGGGGGGTTGAGGAGACCCAGTACTTC. This codes for CAISERGVEETQYF.

V and J are TRBV7-9 and TRBJ2-7; 7 bases are shared with TRBD2. Per germline, CDR1 SEHNR and CDR2 FQNEAQ (reference sequence). After removal of 5 bases from V and 6 bases from J, the junction contained 7 bases not matched to a gene. The length of the CDR3 is 13 residues. The CDR3 bases are TGTGCCAGCAGCCCCTCGGGACTATCCGAGCAGTACTTC. Encoded protein: CASSPSGLSEQYF.

This clonotype was seen a handful of times. The genes are TRBV2 and TRBJ2-1; D may be TRBD1 (5 bases). Germline V gene data show CDR1 as SNHLY and CDR2 as FYNNEI. With 3 bases removed from V and 10 bases from J, the gap between germline ends came to 13 bases. The CDR3 runs 13 residues. The CDR3 DNA reads TGTGCCAGCAGTGATAGGGGCAGGGCGGAGCAGTTCTTC. It encodes CASSDRGRAEQFF.

This chain joins TRBV5-1 and TRBJ2-1, with TRBD2 matching 7 bases. The CDR3 covers 16 residues. Losses at the gene ends were 0 bases for V and 4 bases for J; bases not matched to a gene: 7. CDR1 and CDR2 from the germline V gene are SGHRS and YFSETQ. CDR3 residues: CASSLVGLAEYNEQFF. In DNA, the CDR3 is TGCGCCAGCAGCTTGGTAGGCCTAGCGGAATACAATGAGCAGTTCTTC. Full variable domain (missing parts from reference TRBV5-1 and TRBJ2-1): KAGVTQTPRYLIKTRGQQVTLSCSPISGHRSVSWYQQTPGQGLQFLFEYFSETQRNKGNFPGRFSGRQFSNSRSEMNVSTLELGDSALYLCASSLVGLAEYNEQFFGPGTRLTVL.

This CDR3 reads CASSHLTNTEAFF. The CDR3 bases are TGTGCCAGCAGCCACCTTACGAACACTGAAGCTTTCTTT. This sequence joins TRBV3-1 and TRBJ1-1; D unresolved. The germline gives CDR1 LGHDT, CDR2 YNNKEL (reference sequence). The CDR3 sequence is 13 residues long. Trimming removed 3 bases from V and 1 base from J, with 6 bases in between.

By share of the sample, this clonotype is medium-sized. Here the CDR3 DNA reads TGTGCCAGCAGCTTACCCGCAGATACGCAGTATTTT. It specifies CASSLPADTQYF. The chain combines TRBV7-2 with TRBJ2-3; no firm D call. V dropped 2 bases and J dropped 4 bases, with 4 bases sitting between them. The CDR3 length is 12 residues. The germline gives CDR1 SGHTA, CDR2 FQGNSA. The full variable domain, in which reference TRBV7-2 and TRBJ2-3 provide the parts outside the CDR3, is GAGVSQSPSNKVTEKGKDVELRCDPISGHTALYWYRQSLGQGLEFLIYFQGNSAPDKSGLPSDRFSAERTGGSVSTLTIQRTQQEDSAVYLCASSLPADTQYFGPGTRLTVL.

In DNA form, the CDR3 reads TGTGCCAGCAGCTTAGCGTTGGCAGGGGGAGAGACCCAGTACTTC. This encodes CASSLALAGGETQYF. The chain employs TRBV7-2 and TRBJ2-5; the match to TRBD1 covers 7 bases. This CDR3 region has 15 residues. The germline gives CDR1 SGHTA, CDR2 FQGNSA. V gave up 0 bases and J gave up 4 bases; unmatched junction bases: 5.

There are a few counts of this clonotype. CDR3 sequence (DNA): TGTGCCAGCAGTTTAGGGGGCTCTAATGAAAAACTGTTTTTT. Protein: CASSLGGSNEKLFF. The rearrangement joins TRBV12-3 or TRBV12-4 to TRBJ1-4; tentatively, D is TRBD1 (5 bases). The CDR3 has 14 residues. V gave up 1 base and J gave up 3 bases, with 6 bases separating them.

Only a few counts were recorded for this clonotype. V gene TRBV7-2 combines with J gene TRBJ1-1, with 7 positions matching TRBD1. The CDR3 spans 15 residues. V shed 5 bases, J shed 1 base, and the junction held 7 bases outside the gene matches. The germline CDR1 and CDR2 sequences are SGHTA and FQGNSA. This CDR3 is CASSRGDRRNTEAFF. The CDR3 DNA reads TGTGCCAGCAGCCGAGGGGACAGAAGGAACACTGAAGCTTTCTTT. Full variable domain (remainder filled in from reference TRBV7-2 and TRBJ1-1): GAGVSQSPSNKVTEKGKDVELRCDPISGHTALYWYRQSLGQGLEFLIYFQGNSAPDKSGLPSDRFSAERTGGSVSTLTIQRTQQEDSAVYLCASSRGDRRNTEAFFGQGTRLTVV.

This clonotype was picked up a small number of times. The rearrangement links TRBV7-9 to TRBJ1-5, with 8 bases identical to TRBD1. The ends lost 5 bases at V and 9 bases at J; junction bases unmatched: 9. Germline CDR1 SEHNR, CDR2 FQNEAQ (reference sequence). The CDR3 is 14 amino acids. The CDR3 is CASSPQGDLSPQHF. The DNA for the CDR3 is TGTGCCAGCAGCCCACAGGGGGATCTGTCGCCCCAGCATTTT.

This clonotype was seen a few times. V gene TRBV6-6 combines with J gene TRBJ1-2; D is unresolved. CDR3 length: 13 residues. V was cut by 0 bases and J by 3 bases, with 5 bases left in between. The germline V gene encodes CDR1 MNHNY and CDR2 SVGAGI (reference sequence). CDR3 sequence reads: CASSYSTDYGYTF. The CDR3 region has the DNA TGTGCCAGCAGTTACTCGACGGACTATGGCTACACCTTC.

This clonotype was recorded only once. The V and J genes are TRBV5-1 and TRBJ1-1, with 8 bases aligning to TRBD1. Germline V gene lookup returns CDR1 SGHRS and CDR2 YFSETQ. Trimming took 3 bases from V and 3 from J; bases not matched to a gene: 7. The CDR3 has 15 amino acids. The CDR3 DNA sequence: TGCGCCAGCAGCTACACCGGACAGGGTCACACTGAAGCTTTCTTT. Amino acids: CASSYTGQGHTEAFF.

The gene calls are TRBV20-1 and TRBJ2-1, with D tentatively TRBD2 (6 bases). This CDR3 spans 15 amino acids. CDR1 and CDR2 from the germline V gene are DFQATT and SNEGSKA (reference sequence). V was cut by 3 bases and J by 9 bases, with 21 bases left in between. The CDR3: CSASSATSGSSEQFF. DNA for the CDR3: TGCAGTGCTAGTTCCGCGACTAGTGGGTCTAGTGAGCAGTTCTTC.

The genes are TRBV5-1 and TRBJ1-6; 7 bases match TRBD1. The ends lost 4 bases at V and 10 bases at J; junction bases unmatched: 8. This CDR3 has 14 residues. CDR1 is SGHRS, CDR2 YFSETQ, per germline. CDR3 nucleotides: TGCGCCAGCAGCCTGACAGGGAACTCGTCACCCCTCCACTTT. It encodes CASSLTGNSSPLHF.

This chain uses TRBV20-1 with TRBJ2-6, with 13 bases lining up with TRBD2. The CDR3 runs to 16 residues. Unmatched junction bases numbered 2, after V lost 6 bases and J lost 0 bases. The germline V gene encodes CDR1 DFQATT and CDR2 SNEGSKA (reference sequence). The CDR3 DNA sequence: TGCAGTGCCGGACTAGCGGGGGACTCTGGGGCCAACGTCCTGACTTTC. Translated, it gives CSAGLAGDSGANVLTF.

This chain joins TRBV6-2 or TRBV6-3 and TRBJ1-2; 9 bases are a match to TRBD1. The germline CDR1 and CDR2 sequences are MNHEY and SVGEGT. This CDR3 is 16 amino acids long. With 6 bases clipped from V and 7 bases from J, the junction kept 15 bases outside the gene matches. CDR3 amino acids: CASSHQPQGAKGGYTF. The CDR3 DNA sequence: TGTGCCAGCAGCCATCAACCACAGGGGGCTAAGGGTGGCTACACCTTC.